This T cell receptor beta chain was retrieved from a study of blood T cells in healthy people across ages. General study points: The long-lived group displayed more naive CD4+ cells, plus higher diversity, than the aged donors did. Among T cells, TCR beta diversity per million cells dropped roughly linearly as age rose.

A second PCR, run for about 7 to 11 cycles, used a sample-barcoded 5' primer plus a J-beta primer mix. TCRdb itself ran the 5' RACE reads through MiXCR, one entry per CDR3 protein. This sample has over a million distinct CDR3 sequences, with over 35% found just once. This clonotype was seen more than once but under ten times. Its antigen is not identified. The CDR3 loop spans 17 amino acids. V shed 7 bases, J shed 2 bases, and the junction held 13 bases outside the gene matches. CDR1 and CDR2 from the germline V gene are MNHNY and SVGAGI (reference sequence). This sequence was found in a woman aged 60-70 years in good health. Input material: blood. The chain combines TRBV6-6 with TRBJ2-7, with TRBD2 identical over 11 bases. CDR3 residues: CASKTSPGTSGAYEQYF. CDR3 in DNA: TGTGCCAGCAAGACCTCCCCCGGGACTAGCGGCGCCTACGAGCAGTACTTC.